One sample yielded the 22 T cell receptor beta chains listed below, sequenced in a study of shared clonotypes between healthy human individuals. Assay used: immunoSEQ multiplex PCR; TCRdb lists only in-frame clones, some missing. The top ten hold 0.057% of the sample, which has roughly 640,000 clones, around 97% seen once. Material for sequencing was naive CD4+ T cells sorted from blood. Subset in this sample: CD45RA+ positively selected. These receptors were collected from a woman aged 25-40 years in good health.

V usage is TRBV10-2 and J usage is TRBJ2-2; 8 nucleotides match TRBD2. J was trimmed by 4 bases and V by 10 bases; bases with no gene match: 5. CDR3 length: 13 residues. Per germline, CDR1 WSHSY and CDR2 SAAADI. CDR3 sequence (DNA): TGCGCCACGGGACTAGGGATCACCGGGGAGCTGTTTTTT. Its protein product is CATGLGITGELFF.

The gene calls are TRBV15 and TRBJ2-7; no clear D. CDR3 size: 11 residues. Trimming removed 0 bases at V and 7 bases at J, with 4 bases between. Germline V gene lookup returns CDR1 LNHNV and CDR2 YYDKDF (reference sequence). In DNA, the CDR3 is TGTGCCACCAGCAGAGATCGAGAGCAGTACTTC. Translation: CATSRDREQYF. The full variable domain, its missing parts supplied by reference TRBV15 and TRBJ2-7, is DAMVIQNPRYQVTQFGKPVTLSCSQTLNHNVMYWYQQKSSQAPKLLFHYYDKDFNNEADTPDNFQSRRPNTSFCFLDIRSPGLGDTAMYLCATSRDREQYFGPGTRLTVT.

This chain connects TRBV19 to TRBJ1-4; a possible D gene is TRBD1 (5 bases). The CDR3 contains 16 residues. Germline assignment: CDR1 LNHDA and CDR2 SQIVND (reference sequence). The V end was cut by 6 bases, the J end by 3 bases, with 17 bases between. CDR3 residues: CASSLNQGWPNEKLFF. Here the CDR3 DNA reads TGTGCCAGTAGCCTCAACCAGGGTTGGCCTAATGAAAAACTGTTTTTT.

The table lists this clone with a count of one. The chain is built from TRBV5-1 and TRBJ2-4; D may be TRBD1 or TRBD2 (5 bases each). V was cut by 5 bases and J by 1 base, with 13 bases left in between. The CDR3 extends over 15 amino acids. CDR1 is SGHRS and CDR2 is YFSETQ in the germline V gene. This chain's CDR3 is CASRDPGTAKNIQYF. In DNA, the CDR3 is TGCGCCAGCAGGGACCCCGGGACGGCCAAAAACATTCAGTACTTC.

This clone has a single count. This rearrangement joins TRBV5-1 to TRBJ2-5, with 8 bases that match TRBD1. The CDR3 is 14 residues long. The V gene end was trimmed by 5 bases and the J gene end by 5 bases; junction bases not matched to a gene: 8. Germline values: CDR1 SGHRS, CDR2 YFSETQ. This CDR3 is CASRPGGARETQYF. CDR3 DNA sequence: TGCGCCAGCAGGCCAGGGGGCGCAAGGGAGACCCAGTACTTC.

The V gene is TRBV11-2, the J gene TRBJ1-1; D not certain. Germline values: CDR1 SGHAT, CDR2 FQNNGV. Trimming took 7 bases from V and 2 from J, leaving 11 bases between them. The CDR3 is 13 residues long. CDR3 sequence reads: CASTLARNTEAFF. In DNA, the CDR3 is TGTGCCAGCACCTTGGCTAGAAACACTGAAGCTTTCTTT.

On this clone: The same CDR3 also results from other DNA sequences found in this sample. The chain couples TRBV10-3 to TRBJ2-7; D call uncertain. The CDR3 sequence is 13 residues long. Germline V lookup: CDR1 ENHRY, CDR2 SYGVKD. The germline V and J ends were trimmed by 2 bases and 4 bases, with 9 bases remaining between them. DNA of the CDR3: TGTGCCATCAGTGAGGGTCGAGGTTACGAGCAGTACTTC. It is translated as CAISEGRGYEQYF.

Notes on this clone: Other DNA sequences in this specimen translate into the identical CDR3. The chain couples TRBV29-1 to TRBJ1-1; D unresolved. This CDR3 contains 13 residues. The germline V gene has CDR1 SQVTM and CDR2 ANQGSEA. Deletions cut 6 bases from V and 0 bases from J, with 11 bases between. Here the CDR3 reads CSVSPRLNTEAFF. CDR3 nucleotides: TGCAGCGTATCACCCAGGCTGAACACTGAAGCTTTCTTT.

The chain joins TRBV27 to TRBJ1-1; D perhaps matches TRBD1 (5 bases). CDR3 size: 14 residues. CDR1 MNHEY and CDR2 SMNVEV come from the germline V gene (reference sequence). The germline V and J ends were trimmed by 4 bases and 7 bases, with 16 bases remaining between them. The CDR3 DNA reads TGTGCCAGCAGTTCCCATAGGGGCCAACTTGAAGCTTTCTTT. Its protein product is CASSSHRGQLEAFF.

V is TRBV10-3 and J is TRBJ2-2, with 7 positions matching TRBD2. V dropped 11 bases and J dropped 1; count of bases not matched to a gene: 7. CDR3 length equals 14 residues. CDR1 ENHRY and CDR2 SYGVKD come from the germline V gene. The CDR3 DNA follows: TGTGCCGGCCGACTAGCTGAGAACACCGGGGAGCTGTTTTTT. It codes for CAGRLAENTGELFF.

This chain links TRBV5-1 with TRBJ2-7, with 7 bases identical to TRBD1. Germline V lookup: CDR1 SGHRS, CDR2 YFSETQ. V shed 1 base, J shed 5 bases, and the junction held 9 bases outside the gene matches. The length of the CDR3 is 15 residues. The CDR3 DNA is TGCGCCAGCAGCTTGTATTACTATACAGGGGACGAGCAGTACTTC. Translated: CASSLYYYTGDEQYF.

The J gene is TRBJ2-7, the V gene TRBV7-9; possibly TRBD2 for D (7 bases). Germline loops: CDR1 SEHNR, CDR2 FQNEAQ (reference sequence). Trimming removed 5 bases at V and 7 bases at J, with 18 bases between. This CDR3 has 14 residues. The CDR3 loop is CASSPSRGRVEQYF. CDR3 DNA: TGTGCCAGCAGCCCGTCAAGGGGGAGGGTGGAGCAGTACTTC.

This chain connects TRBV7-9 to TRBJ1-1, with 8 nucleotides matching TRBD1. CDR1 is SEHNR and CDR2 is FQNEAQ in the germline V gene (reference sequence). The CDR3 loop spans 13 amino acids. With 2 bases clipped from V and 4 bases from J, the junction kept 0 bases outside the gene matches. Here the CDR3 reads CASSLTGGTEAFF. The CDR3 region has the DNA TGTGCCAGCAGCTTAACAGGGGGCACTGAAGCTTTCTTT.

The J gene is TRBJ2-2, the V gene TRBV14; D remains unclear. Trimming left V 3 bases short and J 4 bases short, with 3 bases between. The CDR3 is 12 amino acids. CDR1 is SGHDN and CDR2 is FVKESK in the germline V gene. The CDR3 region is CASSQSTGELFF. CDR3 sequence (DNA): TGTGCCAGCAGCCAGTCCACCGGGGAGCTGTTTTTT.

V is TRBV27 and J is TRBJ2-7, with 7 bases aligning to TRBD1. V lost 5 bases, J lost 3 bases, and 10 bases stayed unmatched. In germline, CDR1 is MNHEY, CDR2 SMNVEV (reference sequence). The CDR3 spans 15 residues. The CDR3 DNA follows: TGTGCCAGCAGTACGACGGGACAGCCAAGCTACGAGCAGTACTTC. It codes for CASSTTGQPSYEQYF.

The chain joins TRBV29-1 to TRBJ2-1; 9 bases match TRBD2. CDR1 is SQVTM, CDR2 ANQGSEA, per germline. This CDR3 comprises 18 residues. Trimming at V came to 0 bases and at J to 7 bases, leaving 16 bases not matched to a gene. In DNA, the CDR3 is TGCAGCGTTGAAGATATACTAGCGGGCAACCGCGTTTGGAATGAGCAGTTCTTC. Residues: CSVEDILAGNRVWNEQFF.

The gene calls are TRBV7-3 and TRBJ2-1; a possible D gene is TRBD1 (6 bases). The germline V and J ends were trimmed by 5 bases and 1 base, with 15 bases remaining between them. Germline CDR1 and CDR2: SGHTA and FQGTGA. The CDR3 extends over 16 amino acids. In nucleotides, the CDR3 is TGTGCCAGCAGCGCCCAAACAGGGTTTTCCTACAATGAGCAGTTCTTC. Translated, it gives CASSAQTGFSYNEQFF.

This rearrangement joins TRBV18 to TRBJ2-1, with TRBD1 identical over 7 bases. Germline CDR1 and CDR2: KGHSH and LQKENI. The length of the CDR3 is 14 residues. The junction had 3 bases not matched to a gene; V was cut back by 0 bases and J by 7 bases. The chain's CDR3 is CASSPPQGWNEQFF. The CDR3, as DNA: TGTGCCAGCTCACCACCACAGGGGTGGAATGAGCAGTTCTTC.

V usage is TRBV25-1 and J usage is TRBJ1-6; 8 nucleotides match TRBD1. V shed 4 bases and J 7 bases; nucleotides not matched to a gene: 3. CDR1 is MGHDK, CDR2 SYGVNS, per germline. This CDR3 comprises 14 residues. In DNA form, the CDR3 reads TGTGCCAGCAGTGTGACAGGGGACAATTCACCCCTCCACTTT. Translated: CASSVTGDNSPLHF.

The chain couples TRBV6-4 to TRBJ2-1; 10 bases map to TRBD2. V lost 7 bases, J lost 0 bases, and 6 bases stayed unmatched. This CDR3 is built from 16 residues. The V gene's germline CDR1 is MRHNA and CDR2 SNTAGT. The CDR3 here is CASKASGSSSYNEQFF. In DNA form, the CDR3 reads TGTGCCAGCAAGGCTAGCGGGAGTTCCTCCTACAATGAGCAGTTCTTC.

The chain couples TRBV28 to TRBJ2-2, with D tentatively TRBD1 (5 bases). This CDR3 contains 14 residues. The germline gives CDR1 MDHEN, CDR2 SYDVKM. V was pared by 5 bases and J by 7 bases, with 14 bases between. In DNA form, the CDR3 reads TGTGCCAGCAGTACAGGCATTCATTTCGGGGAGCTGTTTTTT. Translating gives CASSTGIHFGELFF.

The gene calls are TRBV11-2 and TRBJ2-7, with D perhaps assigned TRBD1 or TRBD2 (5 bases each). The CDR3 spans 11 residues. Germline V CDR1 and CDR2: SGHAT, FQNNGV. Trimming left V 6 bases short and J 12 bases short, with 15 bases between. CDR3: CASSRRDRLYF. Here the CDR3 DNA reads TGTGCCAGCAGTCGCCGGGACCGGCTGTACTTC.